Below, 29 T cell receptor beta chains from the same sample are listed, as sequenced in a study of T cells in Graves' hyperthyroidism and ophthalmopathy. TCR beta CDR3 region amplification was performed from RNA transcripts. The HTBI set primed first-round TCR CDR3 RT-PCR. Each CDR3 protein is one row after TCRdb ran MiXCR on the multiplex PCR reads. Of about 270,000 distinct CDR3 sequences listed, 22% are singletons. The sample taken for sequencing was blood. Every receptor here comes from a man between 25 and 39 years old with Graves' ophthalmopathy.

The chain is built from TRBV2 and TRBJ1-2; D is undetermined. Germline CDR1 is SNHLY and CDR2 is FYNNEI. The V end was cut by 7 bases, the J end by 1 base, with 7 bases between. The length of the CDR3 is 12 residues. This chain's CDR3 is CASNQVNYGYTF. The CDR3 DNA sequence: TGTGCCAGCAACCAGGTTAACTATGGCTACACCTTC.

The table lists this clonotype with many counts. J is TRBJ2-1 and V is TRBV12-3 or TRBV12-4, with D perhaps matching TRBD1 (6 bases). The length of the CDR3 is 16 residues. V was trimmed by 4 bases and J by 7 bases, leaving 20 bases between them. The CDR3 DNA sequence: TGTGCCAGCAGTTATACAGGGAATCGATTTACGAATGAGCAGTTCTTC. Translated: CASSYTGNRFTNEQFF.

The chain couples TRBV2 to TRBJ1-5; TRBD1 matches 9 bases. This CDR3 has 18 amino acids. The junction had 11 bases not matched to a gene; V was cut back by 3 bases and J by 2 bases. CDR1 SNHLY and CDR2 FYNNEI come from the germline V gene. This chain's CDR3 is CASSDRGGGTGRNQPQHF. As DNA, the CDR3 is TGTGCCAGCAGTGACCGTGGGGGGGGGACAGGGCGCAATCAGCCCCAGCATTTT.

The V call is TRBV27, the J call TRBJ2-1; perhaps TRBD2 as D (5 bases). The germline V gene has CDR1 MNHEY and CDR2 SMNVEV (reference sequence). V lost 0 bases to trimming and J lost 9 bases, with 9 bases between them. This CDR3 comprises 13 residues. The CDR3 DNA reads TGTGCCAGCAGTTTATCCTGGGAGCGTGAGCAGTTCTTC. It is translated as CASSLSWEREQFF.

This clonotype was seen at least ten times. The chain carries TRBV6-2 or TRBV6-3 and TRBJ2-5; D unresolved. This CDR3 comprises 16 residues. Germline-derived CDR1 and CDR2 are MNHEY and SVGEGT. Trimming took off 0 bases at V and 5 bases at J, with 16 bases between the two ends. The CDR3 bases are TGTGCCAGCAGTTACTCGGGCCGGGTGACCTCTGAGACCCAGTACTTC. It yields the protein CASSYSGRVTSETQYF.

This clonotype was counted between two and nine times. This chain connects TRBV11-2 to TRBJ2-3, with a tentative D call TRBD2 (5 bases). This CDR3 spans 12 amino acids. V lost 11 bases and J lost 1, with 10 bases in between. CDR1 and CDR2 (germline): SGHAT, FQNNGV. The CDR3 is CAGKRGTDTQYF. In DNA form, the CDR3 reads TGTGCCGGTAAGAGGGGCACAGATACGCAGTATTTT.

This clonotype was seen a handful of times. The chain has TRBV20-1 and TRBJ1-4; 7 bases match TRBD1. The CDR3 loop spans 13 amino acids. CDR1 and CDR2 from the germline V gene are DFQATT and SNEGSKA (reference sequence). Trimming took 2 bases from V and 5 from J; bases not matched to a gene: 2. The CDR3 region has the DNA TGCAGTGCTAGACAGGGGGGAAATGAAAAACTGTTTTTT. Residues: CSARQGGNEKLFF.

V and J are TRBV7-3 and TRBJ1-5; D gene uncertain. The CDR3 runs to 15 residues. V gave up 1 base and J gave up 1 base, with 8 bases separating them. Per germline, CDR1 SGHTA and CDR2 FQGTGA. CDR3 DNA sequence: TGTGCCAGCAGCTTAATACACCTGAGCAATCAGCCCCAGCATTTT. This translates into CASSLIHLSNQPQHF.

This clonotype showed up many times. The chain joins TRBV12-3 or TRBV12-4 to TRBJ1-2; 8 positions agree with TRBD1. This CDR3 contains 15 residues. V gave up 8 bases and J gave up 6 bases; unmatched junction bases: 14. The CDR3 region is CASGPTGGIADGYTF. CDR3 nucleotides: TGTGCCAGCGGACCAACAGGGGGGATTGCCGATGGCTACACCTTC.

In its sample, this clonotype was seen a few times. This rearrangement joins TRBV20-1 to TRBJ2-7; D is possibly TRBD1 (5 bases). The CDR3 runs to 15 residues. CDR1 is DFQATT, CDR2 SNEGSKA, per germline (reference sequence). With 1 base removed from V and 4 bases from J, the gap between germline ends came to 17 bases. CDR3 loop: CSARGTDTPFYEQYF. The CDR3 region has the DNA TGCAGTGCTAGAGGGACGGACACTCCGTTTTACGAGCAGTACTTC.

The table lists this clonotype with a count of one. The gene calls are TRBV6-1 and TRBJ2-5; D is uncertain. Deletions cut 5 bases from V and 2 bases from J, with 9 bases between. Germline V CDR1 and CDR2: MNHNS, SASEGT. The CDR3 runs 13 residues. The chain's CDR3 is CASSRDGQETQYF. DNA for the CDR3: TGTGCCAGCAGTCGCGACGGACAAGAGACCCAGTACTTC.

A few counts support this clonotype. The V and J genes are TRBV7-8 and TRBJ2-3; D is ambiguous. Trimming stripped 6 bases from V and 8 bases from J, with 12 bases between. This CDR3 is built from 12 residues. Germline V gene data show CDR1 as SGHVS and CDR2 as FQNEAQ. The CDR3 DNA is TGTGCCAGCAGTCCAGCCCGATCTACGCAGTATTTT. As protein: CASSPARSTQYF.

The V call is TRBV6-1, the J call TRBJ1-2; 11 nucleotides align to TRBD1. The CDR3 extends over 15 amino acids. Germline V lookup: CDR1 MNHNS, CDR2 SASEGT. Losses at the gene ends were 6 bases for V and 0 bases for J; bases not matched to a gene: 3. The CDR3 bases are TGTGCCAGCAGGCCGGGACAGGGGGCTAACTATGGCTACACCTTC. This translates into CASRPGQGANYGYTF.

This clonotype showed up just a few times. This sequence joins TRBV7-2 and TRBJ2-7; D gene unclear. Germline CDR1 SGHTA, CDR2 FQGNSA. Trimming took 1 base from V and 2 from J, leaving 6 bases between them. The CDR3 runs to 13 residues. The CDR3 sequence: CASSLGVTYEQYF. In nucleotides, the CDR3 is TGTGCCAGCAGCTTAGGTGTCACCTACGAGCAGTACTTC.

The chain recombines TRBV24-1 with TRBJ1-5; D is ambiguous. V was trimmed by 9 bases and J by 4 bases, leaving 12 bases between them. This CDR3 has 13 amino acids. Germline V gene sequence: CDR1 KGHDR, CDR2 SFDVKD. CDR3 DNA sequence: TGTGCCACCTTGGGTGCAAGGAATCAGCCCCAGCATTTT. Translating gives CATLGARNQPQHF.

This clonotype was seen repeatedly, ten times or more. The CDR3 nucleotides are TGCAGTGCTAGAGACTCCACCGGGACTAGCGGGAATGAGCAGTTCTTC. This translates into CSARDSTGTSGNEQFF. The J gene is TRBJ2-1, the V gene TRBV20-1; TRBD2 matches 12 bases. The CDR3 spans 16 residues. Trimming cost V 0 bases and J 7 bases; bases outside gene matches: 7. The germline V gene encodes CDR1 DFQATT and CDR2 SNEGSKA (reference sequence).

This clonotype appeared a few times. CDR3 in amino acids: CASSQESGRRFGELFF. For the CDR3, the DNA is TGCGCCAGCAGCCAAGAAAGCGGGAGGAGGTTCGGGGAGCTGTTTTTT. The rearrangement uses TRBV4-1 and TRBJ2-2; TRBD2 aligns across 9 bases. V was clipped by 0 bases and J by 7 bases; unmatched bases: 6. The V gene's germline CDR1 is MGHRA and CDR2 YSYEKL. The CDR3 length is 16 residues.

The gene calls are TRBV9 and TRBJ2-3; weak D call: TRBD1 (6 bases). Trimming shortened V by 4 bases and J by 0 bases, and 18 bases separated the two germline ends. Germline V gives CDR1 SGDLS, CDR2 YYNGEE. This CDR3 comprises 17 residues. The CDR3, as DNA: TGTGCCAGCAGCTTAGCAGGGACACCCACTAGCACAGATACGCAGTATTTT. Translation gives CASSLAGTPTSTDTQYF.

CDR3 in amino acids: CASSQARLADTQYF. The CDR3 nucleotides are TGTGCCAGCAGCCAAGCACGATTGGCAGATACGCAGTATTTT. The rearrangement joins TRBV3-1 to TRBJ2-3; D unresolved. Germline CDR1 LGHDT, CDR2 YNNKEL (reference sequence). This CDR3 comprises 14 residues. The V end was cut by 1 base, the J end by 4 bases, with 9 bases between.

In the case of this clonotype: Its ends do not fully match the called genes, so a read error is possible. The CDR3 protein is CAGSLRIYVGVYGYTF. The CDR3 DNA reads as TGTGCCGGCAGTTTACGGATTTATGTGGGGGTCTATGGCTACACCTTC. V is TRBV12-3 or TRBV12-4 and J is TRBJ1-2, with D maybe TRBD1 (5 bases). CDR3 length: 16 residues.

V is TRBV5-6 and J is TRBJ1-6; D is ambiguous. The length of the CDR3 is 12 residues. The V gene's germline CDR1 is SGHDT and CDR2 YYEEEE. V lost 2 bases and J lost 7, with 4 bases in between. The DNA for the CDR3 is TGTGCCAGCAGCTTTCCAAATTCACCCCTCCACTTT. Encoded protein: CASSFPNSPLHF.

The V call is TRBV5-1, the J call TRBJ1-6; tentative D call: TRBD1 (5 bases). The CDR3 is 15 residues long. Germline-derived CDR1 and CDR2 are SGHRS and YFSETQ. Trimming took off 4 bases at V and 6 bases at J, with 14 bases between the two ends. CDR3 protein: CASSPDGQGNSPLHF. The CDR3, as DNA: TGCGCCAGCAGCCCGGATGGGCAGGGTAATTCACCCCTCCACTTT.

This clonotype was detected only a few times. V usage is TRBV7-3 and J usage is TRBJ2-3, with TRBD2 matching over 11 bases. The CDR3 has 15 amino acids. With 5 bases clipped from V and 7 bases from J, the junction kept 8 bases outside the gene matches. Germline V CDR1 and CDR2: SGHTA, FQGTGA. The DNA of the CDR3 is TGTGCCAGCAGCCGTGATAGCGGGAGGGGAAATACGCAGTATTTT. Translated: CASSRDSGRGNTQYF.

The table lists this clonotype with a few counts. The chain has TRBV24-1 and TRBJ2-5; D is uncertain. The CDR3 is 12 amino acids. Germline V CDR1 and CDR2: KGHDR, SFDVKD. V lost 4 bases to trimming and J lost 7 bases, with 9 bases between them. The CDR3 loop is CATSEHAGTQYF. In DNA form, the CDR3 reads TGTGCCACCAGTGAGCATGCCGGGACCCAGTACTTC.

The chain couples TRBV11-3 to TRBJ2-1; possibly TRBD2 for D (6 bases). Germline V lookup: CDR1 SGHNT, CDR2 YENEEA. The CDR3 length is 14 residues. Trimming removed 7 bases at V and 9 bases at J, with 19 bases between. This chain's CDR3 is CASTSPTGAGEQFF. The CDR3, as DNA: TGTGCCAGCACCTCACCGACGGGAGCCGGTGAGCAGTTCTTC. The full variable domain, its missing parts supplied by reference TRBV11-3 and TRBJ2-1, is EAGVVQSPRYKIIEKKQPVAFWCNPISGHNTLYWYLQNLGQGPELLIRYENEEAVDDSQLPKDRFSAERLKGVDSTLKIQPAELGDSAVYLCASTSPTGAGEQFFGPGTRLTVL.

This clonotype was found many times. The V call is TRBV3-1, the J call TRBJ1-2; 7 bases fit TRBD1. Germline trimming cut 4 bases from V and 7 bases from J; bases unmatched to any gene: 9. Germline CDR1 is LGHDT and CDR2 is YNNKEL (reference sequence). This CDR3 comprises 14 residues. The CDR3 sequence: CASSRRQGIGGYTF. The CDR3, as DNA: TGTGCCAGCAGCCGGCGACAGGGCATTGGTGGCTACACCTTC.

Worth noting for this clonotype: This could be a read error, since a much larger clone is one nucleotide away. This chain connects TRBV11-2 to TRBJ2-3; TRBD2 matches 14 bases. This CDR3 is built from 16 residues. V shed 4 bases and J 7 bases; nucleotides not matched to a gene: 7. Germline values: CDR1 SGHAT, CDR2 FQNNGV. CDR3 nucleotides: TGTGCCAGCAGCTACAGACTAGCGGGAGGGGCATATACGCAGTATTTT. It encodes CASSYRLAGGAYTQYF.

There are many counts of this clonotype. This rearrangement joins TRBV7-8 to TRBJ2-2, with D perhaps TRBD2 (7 bases). Germline-derived CDR1 and CDR2 are SGHVS and FQNEAQ. V was cut by 2 bases and J by 4 bases, with 14 bases left in between. CDR3 size: 16 residues. The CDR3 sequence is CASSLRGGQLTGELFF. The CDR3 nucleotides read TGTGCCAGCAGCTTAAGGGGGGGGCAACTCACCGGGGAGCTGTTTTTT. Variable domain in full (rest from reference TRBV7-8 and TRBJ2-2): GAGVSQSPRYKVAKRGQDVALRCDPISGHVSLFWYQQALGQGPEFLTYFQNEAQLDKSGLPSDRFFAERPEGSVSTLKIQRTQQEDSAVYLCASSLRGGQLTGELFFGEGSRLTVL.

The table lists this clonotype with a few counts. The chain links TRBV12-3 or TRBV12-4 to TRBJ1-5, with TRBD1 matching over 7 bases. CDR3 length: 13 residues. V dropped 6 bases and J dropped 9; count of bases not matched to a gene: 8. CDR3 DNA: TGTGCCAGCAGGGGCGACAGGGTCCTGCCCCAGCATTTT. It is translated as CASRGDRVLPQHF.